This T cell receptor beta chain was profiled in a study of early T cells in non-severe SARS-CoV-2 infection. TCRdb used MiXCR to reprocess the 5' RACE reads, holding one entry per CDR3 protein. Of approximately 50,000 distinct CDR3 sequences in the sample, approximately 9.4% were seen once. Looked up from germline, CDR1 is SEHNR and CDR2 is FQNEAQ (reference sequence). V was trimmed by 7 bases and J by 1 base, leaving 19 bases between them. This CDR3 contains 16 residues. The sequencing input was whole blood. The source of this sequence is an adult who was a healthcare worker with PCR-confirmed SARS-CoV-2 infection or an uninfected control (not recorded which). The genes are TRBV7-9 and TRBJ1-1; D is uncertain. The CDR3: CASTLESSVGNTEAFF. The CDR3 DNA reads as TGTGCCAGCACCCTAGAGAGCTCAGTAGGGAACACTGAAGCTTTCTTT.